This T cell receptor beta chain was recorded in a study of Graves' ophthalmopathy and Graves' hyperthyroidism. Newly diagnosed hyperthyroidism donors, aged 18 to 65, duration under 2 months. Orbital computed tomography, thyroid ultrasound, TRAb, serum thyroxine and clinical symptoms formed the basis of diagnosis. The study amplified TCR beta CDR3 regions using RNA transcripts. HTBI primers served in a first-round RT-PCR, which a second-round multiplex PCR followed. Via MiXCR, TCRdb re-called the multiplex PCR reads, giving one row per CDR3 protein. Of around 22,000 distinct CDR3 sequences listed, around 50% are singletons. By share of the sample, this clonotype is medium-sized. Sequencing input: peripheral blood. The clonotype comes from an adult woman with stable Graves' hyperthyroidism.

The CDR3 bases are TGCGCCAGCAGCCGGTGGACTAGCGGGGATACGCAGTATTTT. Protein product: CASSRWTSGDTQYF. The chain couples TRBV5-1 to TRBJ2-3; TRBD2 agrees at 11 bases. With V trimmed by 4 bases and J by 6 bases, 4 bases remained unmatched. CDR3 length: 14 residues. CDR1 and CDR2 (germline): SGHRS, YFSETQ.